These T cell receptor beta chains were read from a single sample in a study of patients and donors after allogeneic stem cell transplantation. TCRdb passed the RT-PCR reads through MiXCR, listing each CDR3 protein once. The table lists some 87,000 distinct CDR3 sequences, roughly 48% of them singletons. Material for sequencing was blood, either unsorted or a sorted T cell fraction (not recorded which). These receptors came from a human donor who was either an allogeneic HSCT recipient or a stem cell or donor lymphocyte infusion donor (not recorded which). It is not recorded whose cells these are; they may come from a transplant donor. Each CDR3 is given with its conserved first and last residue. Fields, in order: clone size, J gene, V gene, D gene, CDR3 protein, CDR3 DNA. A D gene is named only where the DNA matches it firmly. Not all rows give a size; the values are once, few, many and, for expanded clones, a class.

abundance: few
j_gene: TRBJ1-1
v_gene: TRBV5-1
d_gene: .
CDR3aa: CASSLAGQNTEAFF
CDR3nt: TGCGCCAGCAGCTTGGCGGGACAAAACACTGAAGCTTTCTTT

abundance: .
j_gene: TRBJ1-2
v_gene: TRBV7-2
d_gene: .
CDR3aa: CASSLLRSGNYGYTF
CDR3nt: TGTGCCAGCAGCTTACTCCGCTCAGGGAACTATGGCTACACCTTC

abundance: .
j_gene: TRBJ1-5
v_gene: TRBV12-3/TRBV12-4
d_gene: .
CDR3aa: CASSLSGGTQPQHF
CDR3nt: TGTGCCAGCAGTTTATCAGGAGGAACTCAGCCCCAGCATTTT

abundance: few
j_gene: TRBJ1-2
v_gene: TRBV20-1
d_gene: TRBD1
CDR3aa: CSARPLGQHYGYTF
CDR3nt: TGCAGTGCTAGACCCCTGGGACAGCACTATGGCTACACCTTC

abundance: .
j_gene: TRBJ1-2
v_gene: TRBV12-3/TRBV12-4
d_gene: .
CDR3aa: CASSAPEGRLYGYTF
CDR3nt: TGTGCCAGCAGTGCGCCCGAGGGACGACTCTATGGCTACACCTTC

abundance: .
j_gene: TRBJ2-3
v_gene: TRBV12-3/TRBV12-4
d_gene: .
CDR3aa: CASSFKRGTKPGTDTQYF
CDR3nt: TGTGCCAGCAGTTTCAAACGCGGGACAAAACCCGGCACAGATACGCAGTATTTT

abundance: few
j_gene: TRBJ2-5
v_gene: TRBV5-1
d_gene: .
CDR3aa: CASSLSASVETQYF
CDR3nt: TGCGCCAGCAGCTTGAGCGCTAGCGTAGAGACCCAGTACTTC

abundance: once
j_gene: TRBJ2-7
v_gene: TRBV6-2/TRBV6-3
d_gene: .
CDR3aa: CASSTSGQGPTYEQYF
CDR3nt: .

abundance: .
j_gene: TRBJ1-2
v_gene: TRBV12-3/TRBV12-4
d_gene: .
CDR3aa: CASTPGRPVYGYTF
CDR3nt: TGTGCCAGCACCCCGGGTAGGCCAGTCTACGGCTACACCTTC

abundance: .
j_gene: TRBJ2-2
v_gene: TRBV19
d_gene: .
CDR3aa: CASTHYTGELFF
CDR3nt: TGTGCCAGCACTCATTACACCGGGGAGCTGTTTTTT

abundance: .
j_gene: TRBJ1-3
v_gene: TRBV5-1
d_gene: TRBD1
CDR3aa: CASSFSGGGGNTIYF
CDR3nt: TGCGCCAGCAGCTTTTCAGGGGGCGGTGGAAACACCATATATTTT

abundance: .
j_gene: TRBJ1-1
v_gene: TRBV20-1
d_gene: .
CDR3aa: CSARETGRVVNTEAFF
CDR3nt: TGCAGTGCTAGAGAAACAGGGAGGGTAGTGAACACTGAAGCTTTCTTT

abundance: .
j_gene: TRBJ2-4
v_gene: TRBV5-1
d_gene: .
CDR3aa: CASSLGVVQYF
CDR3nt: TGCGCCAGCAGCTTGGGGGTGGTTCAGTACTTC

abundance: .
j_gene: TRBJ2-7
v_gene: TRBV27
d_gene: .
CDR3aa: CASSVNQGPPYEQYF
CDR3nt: TGTGCCAGCAGCGTAAACCAGGGGCCCCCCTACGAGCAGTACTTC

abundance: many
j_gene: TRBJ1-3
v_gene: TRBV7-9
d_gene: .
CDR3aa: CASSLAAGSGNTIYF
CDR3nt: TGTGCCAGCAGCTTAGCGGCGGGTTCCGGAAACACCATATATTTT

abundance: few
j_gene: TRBJ1-5
v_gene: TRBV23-1
d_gene: .
CDR3aa: CASSQQPQHF
CDR3nt: TGCGCCAGCAGTCAACAGCCCCAGCATTTT

abundance: few
j_gene: TRBJ1-5
v_gene: TRBV6-2/TRBV6-3
d_gene: .
CDR3aa: CASSYDLDRARPHF
CDR3nt: TGTGCCAGCAGTTACGATCTCGATAGGGCTCGCCCCCATTTT

abundance: .
j_gene: TRBJ1-1
v_gene: TRBV28
d_gene: .
CDR3aa: CASSLWQMNTEAFF
CDR3nt: TGTGCCAGCAGTTTGTGGCAGATGAACACTGAAGCTTTCTTT

abundance: .
j_gene: TRBJ1-3
v_gene: TRBV28
d_gene: .
CDR3aa: CASSRGGSGNTIYF
CDR3nt: TGTGCCAGCAGCCGGGGGGGCTCTGGAAACACCATATATTTT

abundance: .
j_gene: TRBJ2-5
v_gene: TRBV15
d_gene: TRBD2
CDR3aa: CATSRATGGLVQETQYF
CDR3nt: TGTGCCACCAGCAGAGCCACGGGAGGACTAGTCCAAGAGACCCAGTACTTC

abundance: few
j_gene: TRBJ1-6
v_gene: TRBV13
d_gene: .
CDR3aa: CASSSRPDSPLHF
CDR3nt: TGTGCCAGCAGCTCCCGGCCTGATTCACCCCTCCACTTT

abundance: .
j_gene: TRBJ1-2
v_gene: TRBV12-3/TRBV12-4
d_gene: .
CDR3aa: CASGRTSNYGYTF
CDR3nt: TGTGCCAGCGGGCGGACATCTAACTATGGCTACACCTTC

abundance: .
j_gene: TRBJ1-4
v_gene: TRBV28
d_gene: TRBD1
CDR3aa: CASSPGTVGEKLFF
CDR3nt: TGTGCCAGCAGTCCCGGGACAGTTGGTGAAAAACTGTTTTTT

abundance: .
j_gene: TRBJ1-1
v_gene: TRBV28
d_gene: .
CDR3aa: CASSFSMNTEAFF
CDR3nt: TGTGCCAGCAGTTTTTCCATGAACACTGAAGCTTTCTTT

abundance: few
j_gene: TRBJ1-1
v_gene: TRBV9
d_gene: .
CDR3aa: CASSVEPVNTEAFF
CDR3nt: TGTGCCAGCAGCGTAGAACCCGTTAACACTGAAGCTTTCTTT

abundance: .
j_gene: TRBJ1-4
v_gene: TRBV7-9
d_gene: .
CDR3aa: CASSLGRGVTNEKLFF
CDR3nt: TGTGCCAGCAGCTTGGGCCGTGGGGTCACTAATGAAAAACTGTTTTTT

abundance: .
j_gene: TRBJ1-1
v_gene: TRBV12-3/TRBV12-4
d_gene: .
CDR3aa: CASSPPGVGNVNTEAFF
CDR3nt: TGTGCCAGCAGCCCCCCAGGCGTTGGAAACGTGAACACTGAAGCTTTCTTT

abundance: .
j_gene: TRBJ1-6
v_gene: TRBV7-9
d_gene: .
CDR3aa: CASRPDSNSPLHF
CDR3nt: TGTGCCAGCAGGCCAGACAGTAATTCACCCCTCCACTTT

abundance: .
j_gene: TRBJ2-5
v_gene: TRBV29-1
d_gene: .
CDR3aa: CSVVGLSETQYF
CDR3nt: TGCAGCGTTGTGGGACTTTCAGAGACCCAGTACTTC

abundance: .
j_gene: TRBJ2-7
v_gene: TRBV27
d_gene: TRBD1
CDR3aa: CASSFRGGMYEQYF
CDR3nt: TGTGCCAGCAGTTTCAGAGGGGGCATGTACGAGCAGTACTTC

abundance: few
j_gene: TRBJ1-2
v_gene: TRBV9
d_gene: .
CDR3aa: CASSPRGTYGYTF
CDR3nt: TGTGCCAGCAGCCCCCGCGGCACCTATGGCTACACCTTC

abundance: few
j_gene: TRBJ1-5
v_gene: TRBV27
d_gene: .
CDR3aa: CASSTQGGGNQPQHF
CDR3nt: TGTGCCAGCAGTACCCAGGGAGGTGGCAATCAGCCCCAGCATTTT

abundance: .
j_gene: TRBJ1-4
v_gene: TRBV6-5
d_gene: TRBD1
CDR3aa: CASSRQGNEKLFF
CDR3nt: TGTGCCAGCAGTAGACAGGGAAATGAAAAACTGTTTTTT

abundance: .
j_gene: TRBJ2-6
v_gene: TRBV29-1
d_gene: TRBD2
CDR3aa: CSDNRGLAGVYVLTF
CDR3nt: TGCAGCGATAACAGGGGACTAGCGGGAGTGTACGTCCTGACTTTC

abundance: .
j_gene: TRBJ1-1
v_gene: TRBV7-3
d_gene: .
CDR3aa: CASSITGMTEAFF
CDR3nt: TGTGCCAGCAGCATTACAGGGATGACTGAAGCTTTCTTT

abundance: few
j_gene: TRBJ1-2
v_gene: TRBV4-3
d_gene: .
CDR3aa: CASSQDMGDTPYGYTF
CDR3nt: TGCGCCAGCAGCCAAGATATGGGGGACACCCCCTATGGCTACACCTTC

abundance: few
j_gene: TRBJ1-4
v_gene: TRBV7-9
d_gene: TRBD1
CDR3aa: CASSLMTGQSTNEKLFF
CDR3nt: TGTGCCAGCAGCTTGATGACAGGGCAGTCGACTAATGAAAAACTGTTTTTT

abundance: few
j_gene: TRBJ1-4
v_gene: TRBV6-5
d_gene: .
CDR3aa: CASRRGDANEKLFF
CDR3nt: TGTGCCAGCAGAAGGGGGGATGCTAATGAAAAACTGTTTTTT

abundance: .
j_gene: TRBJ2-5
v_gene: TRBV12-3/TRBV12-4
d_gene: .
CDR3aa: CASSFSLRYGGETQYF
CDR3nt: TGTGCCAGCAGTTTCAGTCTACGTTACGGGGGAGAGACCCAGTACTTC

abundance: .
j_gene: TRBJ2-3
v_gene: TRBV6-5
d_gene: TRBD1
CDR3aa: CASSYLRQGGTDTQYF
CDR3nt: TGTGCCAGCAGTTACCTTCGACAGGGCGGCACAGATACGCAGTATTTT

abundance: .
j_gene: TRBJ1-1
v_gene: TRBV15
d_gene: .
CDR3aa: CATSRDSRSEAFF
CDR3nt: TGTGCCACCAGCAGAGATTCGAGATCTGAAGCTTTCTTT

abundance: .
j_gene: TRBJ2-2
v_gene: TRBV20-1
d_gene: TRBD2
CDR3aa: CSARAGTSSWTGELFF
CDR3nt: TGCAGTGCTAGGGCCGGGACTAGCTCGTGGACCGGGGAGCTGTTTTTT

abundance: .
j_gene: TRBJ2-5
v_gene: TRBV7-2
d_gene: .
CDR3aa: CASNSPEDLQETQYF
CDR3nt: TGTGCCAGCAACTCTCCTGAGGACCTCCAAGAGACCCAGTACTTC

abundance: .
j_gene: TRBJ1-2
v_gene: TRBV6-2/TRBV6-3
d_gene: .
CDR3aa: CASSYTTGLSLYGYTF
CDR3nt: TGTGCCAGCAGTTACACGACGGGACTCTCACTCTATGGCTACACCTTC

abundance: .
j_gene: TRBJ2-4
v_gene: TRBV4-3
d_gene: .
CDR3aa: CASSGAGMENIQYF
CDR3nt: TGCGCCAGCAGCGGCGCGGGGATGGAAAACATTCAGTACTTC

abundance: .
j_gene: TRBJ1-2
v_gene: TRBV20-1
d_gene: TRBD1
CDR3aa: CSARPQGGYGYTF
CDR3nt: TGCAGTGCTAGACCACAGGGGGGCTATGGCTACACCTTC

abundance: .
j_gene: TRBJ2-5
v_gene: TRBV15
d_gene: .
CDR3aa: CATSRGLEETQYF
CDR3nt: TGTGCCACCAGCAGAGGCCTCGAAGAGACCCAGTACTTC

abundance: few
j_gene: TRBJ1-6
v_gene: TRBV4-1
d_gene: .
CDR3aa: CASSQGGPNNSPLHF
CDR3nt: TGCGCCAGCAGCCAAGGGGGCCCTAATAATTCACCCCTCCACTTT